These T cell receptor beta chains were read from a single sample in a study of shared clonotypes between healthy human individuals. Data came from immunoSEQ multiplex PCR; TCRdb stores just in-frame clones and leaves some out. This sample has about 1.5 million clones, with 95% to 99% found just once. The sequenced sample was naive CD4+ T cells sorted from blood. The receptors were sampled from a man aged 30 to 39 in good health. Both conserved end residues are trimmed from each CDR3. Each record gives: J gene, V gene, CDR3 protein.

>TRBJ1-1|TRBV28
ASTSGGLNTEAF
>TRBJ2-2|TRBV28
ASSLGRARTGELF
>TRBJ1-1|TRBV7-3
ASSLGGSTEAF
>TRBJ2-7|TRBV18
ASSPPVNREQY
>TRBJ1-2|TRBV5-1
ASSLRAGRGYT
>TRBJ2-7|TRBV28
ASSNRDRAEQY
>TRBJ1-1|TRBV12-5
ASGLDTVGYAF
>TRBJ2-5|TRBV11-3
ASSTGSQETQY
>TRBJ2-3|TRBV5-1
ASSSPGLAGGKSDTQY
>TRBJ2-7|TRBV28
ASSLSGSKYEQY
>TRBJ2-2|TRBV11-2
ASSFSRGSTGELF
>TRBJ1-5|TRBV28
ASRDTNSNQPQH
>TRBJ2-5|TRBV9
ASSVGWGQGGTQY
>TRBJ2-5|TRBV2
ASSTGGRETQY
>TRBJ2-7|TRBV7-2
ASSSSGTYEQY
>TRBJ2-7|TRBV27
ASSLEARSYEQY
>TRBJ2-5|TRBV27
ASSLYSKETQY
>TRBJ1-1|TRBV27
ASSQQGRVNTEAF
>TRBJ2-1|TRBV19
ASSIGSGSYEQF
>TRBJ2-1|TRBV28
ASSVWAKGGIAGGGSYNEQF
>TRBJ2-2|TRBV30
AWREQDTACTGELF
>TRBJ1-2|TRBV5-5
ASSLGSEEYGYT
>TRBJ2-5|TRBV5-1
ASSLGSLAGQETQY
>TRBJ1-5|TRBV30
AWSGFMGTGNQPQH
>TRBJ1-3|TRBV28
ASSSSLGRNTIY
>TRBJ1-1|TRBV7-2
ASSPSERTEAF
>TRBJ2-6|TRBV4-1
ASSPPPSVFSGANVLT
>TRBJ1-1|TRBV6-1
ASSELPPTEAF
>TRBJ1-1|TRBV2
ASKVNTEAF
>TRBJ2-1|TRBV7-3
ASSLTGTSGSARLF
>TRBJ2-7|TRBV9
ASSPQLGQAYEQY
>TRBJ1-2|TRBV28
ASSFASYGYI
>TRBJ1-3|TRBV7-9
ASSFNPLSGNTIY
>TRBJ2-1|TRBV6-5
ASSRTGGNEQF
>TRBJ2-2|TRBV27
ASSSGTFWEYTGELF
>TRBJ2-2|TRBV5-1
ASSSRGGLYTGELF